This T cell receptor beta chain was identified during a study of cytomegalovirus exposure and HLA in healthy donors. Study results and caveats: Across donors, presence/absence analyses took sequencing depth to be roughly uniform.

After removal of 0 bases from V and 6 bases from J, the junction contained 4 bases not matched to a gene. The CDR3 extends over 16 amino acids. Germline V lookup: CDR1 SGDLS, CDR2 YYNGEE. As concerns this clone: No antigen is known for it.

PCR involved 60 Vbeta and 13 Jbeta primers. Repertoires were generated with immunoSEQ multiplex PCR, while TCRdb's copy carries only in-frame clones and drops some. The data show 100,000 to 150,000 clones, approximately 80% seen once. The chain links TRBV9 to TRBJ1-4; 11 positions agree with TRBD1. The clonotype was recovered from an older woman in good health and CMV-seronegative. Sequenced sample: PBMCs. The CDR3 here is CASSVAPGQGDEKLFF. Here the CDR3 DNA reads TGTGCCAGCAGCGTAGCTCCGGGACAGGGGGATGAAAAACTGTTTTTT.